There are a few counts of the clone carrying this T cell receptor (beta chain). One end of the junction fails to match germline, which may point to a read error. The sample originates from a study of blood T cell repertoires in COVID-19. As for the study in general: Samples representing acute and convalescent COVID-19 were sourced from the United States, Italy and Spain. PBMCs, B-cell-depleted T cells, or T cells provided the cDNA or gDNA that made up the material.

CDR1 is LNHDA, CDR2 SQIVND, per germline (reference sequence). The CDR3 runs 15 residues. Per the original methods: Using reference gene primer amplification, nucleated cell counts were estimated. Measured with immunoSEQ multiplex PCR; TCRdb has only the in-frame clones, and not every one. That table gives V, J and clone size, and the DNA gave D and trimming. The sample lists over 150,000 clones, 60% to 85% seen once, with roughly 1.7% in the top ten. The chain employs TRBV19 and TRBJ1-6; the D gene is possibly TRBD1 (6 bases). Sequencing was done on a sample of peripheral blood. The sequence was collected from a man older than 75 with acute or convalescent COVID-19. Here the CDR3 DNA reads TGTGCCACTACCAGGGGATCCTCCTCTAATTCACCCCTCCACTTT. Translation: CATTRGSSSNSPLHF.